This record looks at one T cell receptor beta chain sequence and its context. In the original workflow: Amplifying reference gene primers gave estimates of nucleated cell counts. Only in-frame clones appear in the TCRdb table, and some are missing; sequencing was by immunoSEQ multiplex PCR. V and J calls and clone size are as listed in that table; D and trimming were resolved from the DNA. In the table there are 120,000 to 150,000 clones, about 83% of which are singletons. V shed 6 bases, J shed 4 bases, and the junction held 5 bases outside the gene matches. The length of the CDR3 is 15 residues. From germline, CDR1 is MNHEY and CDR2 SVGEGT. This sample is part of a study of blood T cell repertoires in COVID-19. Overall study context: From T cells, B-cell-depleted T cells, or PBMCs came the material, which was cDNA or gDNA.

The TCR was taken from a human donor in a cohort sampled during active COVID-19. The V gene is TRBV6-2 or TRBV6-3, the J gene TRBJ2-2, with TRBD2 identical over 10 bases. The material sequenced was peripheral blood. The CDR3 DNA reads as TGTGCCAGCAGCCTCCTAGCGGGAGTCACCGGGGAGCTGTTTTTT. Translation gives CASSLLAGVTGELFF.